The 23 T cell receptor beta chains given below trace back to one sample, sequenced in a study of blood T cell repertoires in COVID-19. The data were produced by immunoSEQ multiplex PCR, yet TCRdb's version contains in-frame clones alone and is incomplete. The sample comprises about 35,000 clones, roughly 86% of which are singletons, and about two fifths rests with the top ten. Specimen: peripheral blood. These TCRs come from an elderly man with active or convalescent COVID-19.

The chain employs TRBV30 and TRBJ1-6; the D is unclear. The germline V and J ends were trimmed by 6 bases and 0 bases, with 9 bases remaining between them. This CDR3 region has 14 residues. Germline V CDR1 and CDR2: GTSNPN, SVGIG (reference sequence). The CDR3 nucleotides are TGTGCCTGTTGTAGGAGCTCCTATAATTCACCCCTCCACTTT. Encoded protein: CACCRSSYNSPLHF.

This clone was seen only once. The rearrangement links TRBV7-9 to TRBJ2-1, with D unresolved. V dropped 2 bases and J dropped 10 bases, with 12 bases sitting between them. Germline V gene data show CDR1 as SEHNR and CDR2 as FQNEAQ (reference sequence). The length of the CDR3 is 13 residues. The CDR3 DNA is TGTGCCAGCAGCTTACCCTCCGTAGAGGAGCAGTTCTTC. Translating gives CASSLPSVEEQFF.

The CDR3 region is CASYPTASTDTQYF. The CDR3 DNA follows: TGTGCCAGTTACCCGACAGCTAGCACAGATACGCAGTATTTT. The gene calls are TRBV2 and TRBJ2-3, with D maybe TRBD1 (5 bases). Trimming pared 9 bases from V and 0 bases from J, leaving 13 bases between. This CDR3 comprises 14 residues. Germline assignment: CDR1 SNHLY and CDR2 FYNNEI. The full variable domain, in which reference TRBV2 and TRBJ2-3 provide the parts outside the CDR3, is EPEVTQTPSHQVTQMGQEVILRCVPISNHLYFYWYRQILGQKVEFLVSFYNNEISEKSEIFDDQFSVERPDGSNFTLKIRSTKLEDSAMYFCASYPTASTDTQYFGPGTRLTVL.

With respect to this clone: Sequence at one end of the junction differs from germline and may be a read error. This sequence joins TRBV4-2 and TRBJ2-3, with 10 bases fitting TRBD2. The CDR3 consists of 16 residues. CDR1 and CDR2 (germline): LGHNA, YNFKEQ. The CDR3 bases are TGTGCCAGCAGTCAAGACGGGACTAGCGCCACAGATACGCAGTATTTT. Encoded protein: CASSQDGTSATDTQYF.

This clone was counted ten times or more. The chain carries TRBV5-4 and TRBJ2-7; 7 bases agree with TRBD2. CDR3 length: 15 amino acids. Germline V lookup: CDR1 SGHNT, CDR2 YYREEE (reference sequence). With V trimmed by 4 bases and J by 1 base, 8 bases remained unmatched. The CDR3 coding sequence is TGTGCCAGCAGCCCAAGCGGGATAAGGTCCTACGAGCAGTACTTC. Translated, it gives CASSPSGIRSYEQYF.

This sequence joins TRBV18 and TRBJ2-2; TRBD2 is a possible D gene (6 bases). The CDR3 length is 17 residues. Trimming cost V 2 bases and J 1 base, with 14 bases left between them. Germline V gives CDR1 KGHSH, CDR2 LQKENI. CDR3 sequence reads: CASSPRGRGVNTGELFF. The CDR3 DNA reads as TGTGCCAGCTCACCAAGAGGGCGGGGCGTGAACACCGGGGAGCTGTTTTTT.

This clone was observed a single time. The chain links TRBV28 to TRBJ2-7; 9 nucleotides agree with TRBD1. The V and J ends lost 4 bases and 0 bases, in that order; junction bases with no gene match: 7. The germline V gene has CDR1 MDHEN and CDR2 SYDVKM. This CDR3 has 16 residues. CDR3 DNA sequence: TGTGCCAGCAGTTCCCCGACAGGGGGGAGCTCCTACGAGCAGTACTTC. Its protein is CASSSPTGGSSYEQYF.

The rearrangement joins TRBV6-5 to TRBJ2-1, with a tentative D call TRBD2 (6 bases). Trimming pared 6 bases from V and 10 bases from J, leaving 10 bases between. This CDR3 is built from 11 residues. Germline values: CDR1 MNHEY, CDR2 SVGAGI. As DNA, the CDR3 is TGTGCCAGCAGGCGGGACGTGGAGCAGTTCTTC. Protein sequence: CASRRDVEQFF.

This clone was seen once. This chain connects TRBV28 to TRBJ2-3; weak D call: TRBD2 (5 bases). CDR1 is MDHEN, CDR2 SYDVKM, per germline. The CDR3 length is 13 residues. V lost 7 bases, J lost 10 bases, and 18 bases lay in between. The CDR3 bases are TGTGCCAGCACCATGGACGGGGTCGGTGCGCAGTATTTT. Protein: CASTMDGVGAQYF.

Note on this clone: A read error may account for a junction end that differs from germline. The chain couples TRBV7-8 to TRBJ2-2, with TRBD2 matching 7 bases. The germline V gene has CDR1 SGHVS and CDR2 FQNEAQ. The CDR3 length is 16 residues. CDR3 loop: CASSYPLGGNTRELFF. The CDR3 region has the DNA TGTGCCAGCAGCTACCCCCTCGGGGGGAACACCAGGGAGCTGTTTTTT.

CDR3 bases: TGTGCCAGCAGTTTCGGGTCTACCTACAATGAGCAGTTCTTC. It is translated as CASSFGSTYNEQFF. The chain has TRBV27 and TRBJ2-1; D not resolved. The germline gives CDR1 MNHEY, CDR2 SMNVEV (reference sequence). V was shortened by 3 bases and J by 2 bases, with 8 bases between the two germline ends. The CDR3 runs to 14 residues.

The V and J genes are TRBV28 and TRBJ1-6; D may be TRBD1 (6 bases). Per the germline V gene, CDR1 is MDHEN and CDR2 is SYDVKM. V dropped 2 bases and J dropped 10 bases, with 12 bases sitting between them. The CDR3 consists of 14 residues. The DNA for the CDR3 is TGTGCCAGCAGTTTAGCACAGGGTGGCTCACCCCTCCACTTT. Translation: CASSLAQGGSPLHF.

The gene calls are TRBV6-5 and TRBJ1-2; perhaps TRBD1 as D (5 bases). The CDR3 sequence is 14 residues long. In germline, CDR1 is MNHEY, CDR2 SVGAGI. Trimming left V 0 bases short and J 10 bases short, with 15 bases between. The CDR3 reads CASSYSAGGGVYTF. The CDR3 nucleotides read TGTGCCAGCAGTTACTCGGCCGGGGGGGGAGTCTACACCTTC.

In DNA form, the CDR3 reads TGTGCCACCAGTGATTTGGGGGAGACAGGGGATTGGAACACCGGGGAGCTGTTTTTT. The encoded protein is CATSDLGETGDWNTGELFF. The rearrangement uses TRBV24-1 and TRBJ2-2; 8 nucleotides agree with TRBD1. Germline CDR1 reads KGHDR; CDR2 reads SFDVKD. CDR3 length: 19 residues. V lost 0 bases to trimming and J lost 1 base; unmatched junction nucleotides: 9.

This clone has a handful of counts. V and J are TRBV7-6 and TRBJ2-2; the D gene is possibly TRBD2 (6 bases). CDR3 length equals 13 residues. Trimming removed 3 bases from V and 5 bases from J, with 7 bases in between. The germline gives CDR1 SGHVS, CDR2 FNYEAQ. The CDR3, as DNA: TGTGCCAGCAGCTTTCGGGGGACCGGGGAGCTGTTTTTT. This translates into CASSFRGTGELFF. Supplemented by reference TRBV7-6 and TRBJ2-2, the full variable domain reads GAGVSQSPRYKVTKRGQDVALRCDPISGHVSLYWYRQALGQGPEFLTYFNYEAQQDKSGLPNDRFSAERPEGSISTLTIQRTEQRDSAMYRCASSFRGTGELFFGEGSRLTVL.

This clone ranks as medium-sized. This chain links TRBV6-5 with TRBJ2-2; 9 nucleotides agree with TRBD2. The CDR3 spans 14 residues. Germline CDR1 reads MNHEY; CDR2 reads SVGAGI. The CDR3 spells CATPGLAQTGELFF. The CDR3, as DNA: TGTGCAACGCCGGGACTAGCACAGACCGGGGAGCTGTTTTTT.

This sequence joins TRBV7-9 and TRBJ2-3; 11 positions agree with TRBD2. Germline V gene lookup returns CDR1 SEHNR and CDR2 FQNEAQ (reference sequence). J gave up 4 bases and V 5 bases, and 5 bases lay outside the gene matches. The CDR3 runs 15 residues. CDR3 coding DNA: TGTGCCAGCAGCGCAACTAGCGGGAGATCAGATACGCAGTATTTT. Translating gives CASSATSGRSDTQYF. Filled out from reference TRBV7-9 and TRBJ2-3, the complete variable domain reads DTGVSQNPRHKITKRGQNVTFRCDPISEHNRLYWYRQTLGQGPEFLTYFQNEAQLEKSRLLSDRFSAERPKGSFSTLEIQRTEQGDSAMYLCASSATSGRSDTQYFGPGTRLTVL.

About this clone itself: Other DNA sequences of this sample code for an identical CDR3. V usage is TRBV20-1 and J usage is TRBJ1-1; the D gene is possibly TRBD1 (5 bases). CDR1 and CDR2 (germline): DFQATT, SNEGSKA (reference sequence). Trimming cost V 5 bases and J 5 bases, with 9 bases left between them. CDR3 size: 11 residues. This chain's CDR3 is CSARGETEAFF. The CDR3 DNA reads TGCAGTGCTCGAGGGGAGACTGAAGCTTTCTTT.

This rearrangement joins TRBV6-1 to TRBJ1-3; the match to TRBD1 covers 9 bases. Germline V CDR1 and CDR2: MNHNS, SASEGT. The CDR3 is 16 residues long. Trimming took 3 bases from V and 9 from J; bases not matched to a gene: 12. As DNA, the CDR3 is TGTGCCAGCAGTGAGCTTCCCGGACAGGGGCTTGGCACCATATATTTT. As protein: CASSELPGQGLGTIYF.

The chain has TRBV20-1 and TRBJ1-6; D is possibly TRBD1 (5 bases). Trimming stripped 3 bases from V and 7 bases from J, with 10 bases between. This CDR3 comprises 13 residues. The germline gives CDR1 DFQATT, CDR2 SNEGSKA (reference sequence). The CDR3: CSASRGWNSPLHF. The CDR3 DNA reads as TGCAGTGCTAGTAGGGGTTGGAATTCACCCCTCCACTTT.

CDR3 region: CAITDGGFYGYTF. The CDR3 DNA reads TGTGCCATCACCGATGGGGGGTTCTATGGCTACACCTTC. The J gene is TRBJ1-2, the V gene TRBV10-3; D may be TRBD1 (5 bases). V lost 7 bases, J lost 4 bases, and 13 bases lay in between. This CDR3 is built from 13 residues. Germline V gene sequence: CDR1 ENHRY, CDR2 SYGVKD.

The chain employs TRBV20-1 and TRBJ2-3; 9 bases agree with TRBD1. V was clipped by 3 bases and J by 4 bases; unmatched bases: 17. CDR3 length: 18 amino acids. CDR1 is DFQATT and CDR2 is SNEGSKA in the germline V gene (reference sequence). The CDR3 region is CSASDGGQGQGRADTQYF. DNA for the CDR3: TGCAGTGCTAGTGATGGGGGACAGGGACAGGGAAGAGCAGATACGCAGTATTTT.

V gene TRBV28 combines with J gene TRBJ1-1; TRBD1 matches 7 bases. The CDR3 is 16 amino acids. Germline loops: CDR1 MDHEN, CDR2 SYDVKM. With 1 base clipped from V and 4 bases from J, the junction kept 9 bases outside the gene matches. The CDR3 here is CASSLLKAGGFTEAFF. In nucleotides, the CDR3 is TGTGCCAGCAGTTTATTGAAAGCAGGGGGTTTCACTGAAGCTTTCTTT. The entire variable domain, with the rest obtained from reference TRBV28 and TRBJ1-1, is as follows: DVKVTQSSRYLVKRTGEKVFLECVQDMDHENMFWYRQDPGLGLRLIYFSYDVKMKEKGDIPEGYSVSREKKERFSLILESASTNQTSMYLCASSLLKAGGFTEAFFGQGTRLTVV.